The T cell receptor beta chain described here comes from a study of blood T cell repertoires in COVID-19. A note on this clone: One end of the junction does not line up with germline, which may come from a read error.

Residents of 24 US areas, aged about 18 to 89 years, made up the participants. Participant-reported clinical history was the basis for cohort assignment. Donors in Cohort 3 who had recovered were those with two negative PCRs, healthcare professional clearance, or resolution of their symptoms. Per the original data handling: Estimation of nucleated cell counts relied on the amplification of reference gene primers. The data were produced by immunoSEQ multiplex PCR, yet TCRdb's version contains in-frame clones alone and is incomplete. V, J and clone size derive from that table, while D and trimming were established from the DNA sequence. The sample has about 300,000 clones, 85% to 90% seen once. Germline values: CDR1 SGHRS, CDR2 YFSETQ. The CDR3 has 16 amino acids.

The chain carries TRBV5-1 and TRBJ1-1; maybe TRBD1 (5 bases). Input material: PBMCs or T cells enriched from blood (not recorded which). The sequence came from a man under 40 who had recovered from COVID-19. For the CDR3, the DNA is TGCGCCAGCAGCTTGGTCCAGGGCGCCATGAACTCTGAAGCTTTCTTT. Protein sequence: CASSLVQGAMNSEAFF.